A selection of T cell receptor beta chains follows, all from one sample in a study of T cells in Graves' hyperthyroidism and ophthalmopathy. TCRdb reanalysed the multiplex PCR reads using MiXCR and keeps one entry per CDR3 protein. This sample has fewer than 650,000 distinct CDR3 sequences, with around 50% found just once. What was sequenced was peripheral blood or thyroid tissue (not recorded which). These receptors came from an adult woman with Graves' disease, either hyperthyroidism or ophthalmopathy (not recorded which). CDR3s include the opening cysteine and the closing phenylalanine or tryptophan. Each record gives: J gene, V gene, CDR3 protein.

TRBJ1-2	TRBV29-1	CSTRPSGNYGYTF
TRBJ1-1	TRBV4-2	CASQGARNTEAFF
TRBJ1-2	TRBV5-5	CASSPQGRGSGYTF
TRBJ1-3	TRBV7-2	CASSLGTGSSGNTIYF
TRBJ2-5	TRBV29-1	CSVEHSRQETQYF
TRBJ2-7	TRBV29-1	CSVQDIFYEQYF
TRBJ2-7	TRBV20-1	CSAREDRGVTYEQYF
TRBJ1-1	TRBV19	CASALRGTEAFF
TRBJ1-2	TRBV29-1	CSARDVWGYTF
TRBJ1-5	TRBV2	CASSPREGSNQPQHF
TRBJ1-1	TRBV10-3	CAISAATGENTEAFF
TRBJ1-2	TRBV7-2	CASSPLGDGILYGYTF
TRBJ1-1	TRBV29-1	CSVWGVGNTEAFF
TRBJ1-2	TRBV29-1	CSVTGQQGIGYTF
TRBJ1-3	TRBV7-2	CASSLGPYGNTIYF
TRBJ2-5	TRBV5-5	CASSLEVGTKTQYF
TRBJ2-7	TRBV29-1	CSVEDREGVKQYF
TRBJ1-1	TRBV19	CASKDRWNTEAFF
TRBJ1-5	TRBV2	CACSVTSGDQPQHF
TRBJ2-5	TRBV20-1	CSASPGAAQETQYF
TRBJ2-5	TRBV13	CASSRNRGLKTQYF
TRBJ1-4	TRBV10-3	CAISAQGSTNEKLFF
TRBJ2-2	TRBV24-1	CATSDWGRANTGELFF
TRBJ2-5	TRBV6-2/TRBV6-3	CASSHRDPRGTQYF
TRBJ2-6	TRBV25-1	CASSGGTGQGLTGANVLTF
TRBJ1-6	TRBV7-9	CASSPPSGVSSPLHF
TRBJ1-2	TRBV20-1	CSSGGTVRYGYTF
TRBJ1-1	TRBV20-1	CSAPLRHTEAFF
TRBJ2-5	TRBV11-2	CASSLPDETQYF
TRBJ1-4	TRBV20-1	CSASVTGGGKLFF